A single TCR beta chain is shown here with its context. Noted time point: patch test 2, 6 weeks after DPC sensitization. The treatment was: therapeutic diphenylcyclopropenone sensitization with weekly scalp DPC. The total RNA was obtained from whole blood that was not fractionated. The study drew its donors from alopecia patients who were 18 to 70 years old and suitable for DPC. J lost 5 bases, V lost 2 bases, and 2 bases had no gene match. Germline-derived CDR1 and CDR2 are MNHEY and SVGEGT. The CDR3 totals 14 residues. Each CDR3 protein is one row after TCRdb ran MiXCR on the RACE reads. The sample contains roughly 43,000 distinct CDR3 sequences, about 9.6% of which appear only once. These data come from a study of human T cells and chemical hapten exposure.

This specimen consisted of whole blood, obtained in connection with sensitization to the hapten diphenylcyclopropenone (DPC). The receptor was isolated from a woman aged 25-40 years with alopecia areata. Some clones in this sample may be carry-over from other donors' samples. The chain uses TRBV6-2 or TRBV6-3 and TRBJ2-2; 7 bases match TRBD1. For the CDR3, the DNA is TGTGCCAGCAGTTACCCGACAGGGACCGGGGAGCTGTTTTTT. Its translation is CASSYPTGTGELFF.